Following are 8 T cell receptor beta chains from one sample sequenced in a study of cytomegalovirus exposure and HLA in healthy donors. Primers included in the PCR were 60 Vbeta and 13 Jbeta primers. Sequencing was performed with immunoSEQ multiplex PCR; in TCRdb, only in-frame clones are kept and a portion is missing. The sample records nearly 110,000 clones, about two thirds being singletons. The sequenced sample was PBMCs. The source is a boy between 10 and 17 years old in good health and CMV-seronegative.

The chain couples TRBV5-1 to TRBJ1-1, with D possibly TRBD1 on 5 matching bases. The CDR3 sequence is 14 residues long. The V end was cut by 4 bases, the J end by 1 base, with 11 bases between. Germline lookup yields CDR1 SGHRS and CDR2 YFSETQ. CDR3 amino acids: CASSTTVENTEAFF. CDR3 in DNA: TGCGCCAGCAGCACGACAGTGGAGAACACTGAAGCTTTCTTT.

V usage is TRBV27 and J usage is TRBJ2-7; tentative D call: TRBD2 (5 bases). Trimming removed 3 bases at V and 0 bases at J, with 6 bases between. This CDR3 is 13 amino acids long. Germline-derived CDR1 and CDR2 are MNHEY and SMNVEV (reference sequence). DNA of the CDR3: TGTGCCAGCAGTTTCGGGATCTCCTACGAGCAGTACTTC. Translated, it gives CASSFGISYEQYF.

The genes are TRBV28 and TRBJ2-3, with D maybe TRBD1 (6 bases). The V end lost 7 bases, the J end lost 1 base, and 15 bases lay between the germline ends. CDR1 is MDHEN and CDR2 is SYDVKM in the germline V gene. The CDR3 runs 15 residues. CDR3 sequence (DNA): TGTGCCAGCACCCTGACAGGAGTGGGCACAGATACGCAGTATTTT. This sequence encodes CASTLTGVGTDTQYF.

The chain combines TRBV29-1 with TRBJ1-4, with TRBD1 matching over 8 bases. J lost 8 bases, V lost 7 bases, and 6 bases had no gene match. The germline V gene has CDR1 SQVTM and CDR2 ANQGSEA. This CDR3 is 12 amino acids long. The CDR3 region is CSALGDREKLFF. CDR3 coding DNA: TGCAGCGCCTTAGGGGACAGGGAAAAACTGTTTTTT.

This chain joins TRBV4-1 and TRBJ2-5; TRBD2 matches 7 bases. This CDR3 spans 17 amino acids. Trimming took 0 bases from V and 13 from J; bases not matched to a gene: 20. Germline V gives CDR1 MGHRA, CDR2 YSYEKL. This CDR3 reads CASSQDGVRLAAGEVYF. The CDR3 DNA is TGCGCCAGCAGCCAAGATGGCGTTCGGCTAGCGGCTGGTGAAGTGTACTTC.

This clone was counted ten times or more. The rearrangement joins TRBV2 to TRBJ2-5; D gene unclear. Germline assignment: CDR1 SNHLY and CDR2 FYNNEI. The ends were cut back, 1 base at V and 1 base at J, with 4 bases in the middle. This CDR3 spans 13 amino acids. In DNA, the CDR3 is TGTGCCAGCAGTGAAGATCTCCAAGAGACCCAGTACTTC. It is translated as CASSEDLQETQYF.

In its sample, this clone was seen a few times. The chain recombines TRBV5-6 with TRBJ2-7; tentative D call: TRBD1 (6 bases). The V end was cut by 6 bases, the J end by 9 bases, with 19 bases between. The CDR3 length is 13 residues. Germline CDR1 SGHDT, CDR2 YYEEEE. The CDR3 nucleotides are TGTGCCAGCACCTCACAAGACAGGAACGCGCAGTACTTC. It translates to CASTSQDRNAQYF.

In this sample, this clone turned up once. CDR3 nucleotides: TGCGCCAGCACCCTGACAGGGAAAGAGACCCAGTACTTC. This encodes CASTLTGKETQYF. The J gene is TRBJ2-5, the V gene TRBV5-1; 7 bases are a match to TRBD1. J lost 3 bases, V lost 6 bases, and 5 bases had no gene match. In germline, CDR1 is SGHRS, CDR2 YFSETQ. The CDR3 is made up of 13 amino acids.